The present T cell receptor beta chain was sequenced within a study of identical twins. Study-wide results and caveats: Low generation probability was overrepresented in out-of-frame alpha sequences shared by twins.

This CDR3 spans 17 amino acids. The V segment lost 4 bases and the J segment 6 bases; nucleotides outside the gene matches: 11. CDR1 and CDR2 from the germline V gene are ENHRY and SYGVKD. Concerning this clonotype itself: Its antigen is unknown.

TCRdb reanalysed the 5' RACE reads using MiXCR and keeps one entry per CDR3 protein. The data hold about 530,000 distinct CDR3 sequences, with 13% to 15% observed a single time. Another study also made use of these data, one on yellow fever vaccine responses in identical twins.

The gene calls are TRBV10-3 and TRBJ2-1; 11 bases agree with TRBD2. The sequencing input was CD4+ T cells sorted from blood. The clonotype was recovered from a woman between 18 and 30 years old in good health. CDR3 sequence: CAISGPSGGPSGNEQFF. The CDR3 DNA reads as TGTGCCATCAGTGGGCCTAGCGGGGGGCCGAGTGGCAATGAGCAGTTCTTC.